This TCR beta chain was recovered during a study of blood T cell repertoires in COVID-19. The V gene lost 3 bases and the J gene lost 12 bases, with 9 bases spanning the gap. This CDR3 spans 11 amino acids. Germline CDR1 SGHTA, CDR2 FQGTGA. Per the original methods: By means of reference gene primer amplification, nucleated cell counts were estimated. Method: immunoSEQ multiplex PCR; TCRdb's copy keeps in-frame clones and lacks some. V, J and clone size are taken as reported in that table, and D and trimming were inferred from the DNA itself. The sample shows fewer than 350,000 clones, 81% of them seen only once.

The clonotype comes from a woman aged 55-70 years with active or convalescent COVID-19. The specimen sequenced was peripheral blood. This rearrangement joins TRBV7-3 to TRBJ2-1; D not resolved. The CDR3 region is CASSFRGPQFF. CDR3 nucleotide sequence: TGTGCCAGCAGCTTCCGAGGCCCGCAGTTCTTC.